The 28 T cell receptor beta chains listed next were all sequenced from one sample in a study of beta chain features in type 1 diabetes (dated by TCRdb to 2017 to 2018). Library construction relied on the immunoSEQ multiplex PCR assay. All of the isolated RNA was reverse transcribed with the High Capacity cDNA Reverse Transcription Kit, so expressed TCRB transcripts were sequenced. The clones in this table, taken by TCRdb from immuneACCESS, are in-frame only. Not every clone is retained; where verified, under half of the shortfall comes from an unresolved V gene, and the cause of the rest is unknown. For this sample there are fewer than 550,000 clones; approximately 10% appear just once. The ten top clones hold 0.035% to 0.05% of the sample. Material for sequencing was naive CD4+ T cells from blood. The sample's cell subset or site label is to be understood as: true naive CD4+ T cells. The receptor source for this set is a woman aged 18-30 years in good health.

This rearrangement joins TRBV7-2 to TRBJ2-3; 11 bases are a match to TRBD1. The CDR3 runs to 15 residues. CDR1 SGHTA and CDR2 FQGNSA come from the germline V gene. J was trimmed by 6 bases and V by 7 bases; bases with no gene match: 9. The CDR3 coding sequence is TGTGCCAGCACCACTTGGGACAGGGGGTCGGATACGCAGTATTTT. Amino acids: CASTTWDRGSDTQYF. Full variable domain (outside the CDR3, taken from reference TRBV7-2 and TRBJ2-3): GAGVSQSPSNKVTEKGKDVELRCDPISGHTALYWYRQSLGQGLEFLIYFQGNSAPDKSGLPSDRFSAERTGGSVSTLTIQRTQQEDSAVYLCASTTWDRGSDTQYFGPGTRLTVL.

The chain recombines TRBV6-5 with TRBJ2-3; D is unresolved. This CDR3 has 12 amino acids. Germline-derived CDR1 and CDR2 are MNHEY and SVGAGI. V lost 4 bases and J 8 bases, leaving 10 bases between the germline ends. DNA for the CDR3: TGTGCCAGCAGTTCGGGCAGTCGTACGCAGTATTTT. As protein: CASSSGSRTQYF.

The chain joins TRBV9 to TRBJ2-1; no definite D call. Germline V gene data show CDR1 as SGDLS and CDR2 as YYNGEE. The CDR3 is 15 residues long. V dropped 4 bases and J dropped 4 bases, with 15 bases sitting between them. The CDR3 nucleotides read TGTGCCAGCAGCCTACTTGCGGAAACATACAATGAGCAGTTCTTC. Translated: CASSLLAETYNEQFF.

This chain connects TRBV28 to TRBJ1-6; D call uncertain. CDR3 length: 14 amino acids. Germline CDR1 MDHEN, CDR2 SYDVKM. V lost 3 bases and J lost 9, with 12 bases in between. The CDR3: CASSFPPARSPLHF. In DNA, the CDR3 is TGTGCCAGCAGTTTTCCCCCGGCCCGTTCACCCCTCCACTTT.

In its sample, this clone was seen a few times. V and J are TRBV7-2 and TRBJ2-6; D uncertain. The V end was cut by 4 bases, the J end by 0 bases, with 1 base between. Per germline, CDR1 SGHTA and CDR2 FQGNSA. The CDR3 loop spans 13 amino acids. The CDR3 DNA reads TGTGCCAGCAGCTACTCTGGGGCCAACGTCCTGACTTTC. Its protein product is CASSYSGANVLTF. The full variable domain, its missing parts supplied by reference TRBV7-2 and TRBJ2-6, is GAGVSQSPSNKVTEKGKDVELRCDPISGHTALYWYRQSLGQGLEFLIYFQGNSAPDKSGLPSDRFSAERTGGSVSTLTIQRTQQEDSAVYLCASSYSGANVLTFGAGSRLTVL.

This clone was counted a few times. This specimen includes other DNA sequences encoding the same CDR3. CDR3 sequence (DNA): TGCAGTGCTAGAGTTCGCGAGACCCAGTACTTC. It yields the protein CSARVRETQYF. V and J are TRBV20-1 and TRBJ2-5; no reliable D call. The CDR3 is 11 residues long. Germline-derived CDR1 and CDR2 are DFQATT and SNEGSKA (reference sequence). Trimming removed 1 base at V and 5 bases at J, with 5 bases between.

In its sample, this clone was seen a few times. The rearrangement links TRBV9 to TRBJ2-1; tentatively, D is TRBD1 (5 bases). The V end was cut by 3 bases, the J end by 5 bases, with 9 bases between. Germline CDR1 reads SGDLS; CDR2 reads YYNGEE. The length of the CDR3 is 13 residues. Here the CDR3 DNA reads TGTGCCAGCAGCGCGACAGCCCACAATGAGCAGTTCTTC. Its protein product is CASSATAHNEQFF.

The chain joins TRBV9 to TRBJ2-1; 9 bases fit TRBD1. V was clipped by 3 bases and J by 0 bases; unmatched bases: 7. The CDR3 spans 17 residues. CDR1 SGDLS and CDR2 YYNGEE come from the germline V gene. CDR3: CASSGKQGASSYNEQFF. Here the CDR3 DNA reads TGTGCCAGCAGCGGAAAACAGGGGGCGAGCTCCTACAATGAGCAGTTCTTC.

The rearrangement uses TRBV4-1 and TRBJ1-6; no clear D. Trimming removed 2 bases from V and 9 bases from J, with 8 bases in between. Germline loops: CDR1 MGHRA, CDR2 YSYEKL. This CDR3 comprises 13 residues. CDR3 in amino acids: CASSQMGSSPLHF. The CDR3 nucleotides read TGCGCCAGCAGCCAAATGGGCAGTTCACCCCTCCACTTT.

A word on this clone: The junction and the germline gene differ at one end; a read error may be behind it. This same CDR3 is encoded by further DNA sequences in the sample. The V gene is TRBV5-4, the J gene TRBJ2-5, with TRBD1 matching over 10 bases. The CDR3 runs 14 residues. Germline V lookup: CDR1 SGHNT, CDR2 YYREEE (reference sequence). The CDR3 DNA reads TGTGCTAGCACCTCGACAGGGGGCTACGAGACCCAGTACTTC. Its protein is CASTSTGGYETQYF.

This clone appeared a few times. V gene TRBV6-6 combines with J gene TRBJ2-7; D possibly corresponds to TRBD2 (5 bases). CDR3 length: 11 amino acids. Germline CDR1 and CDR2: MNHNY and SVGAGI (reference sequence). The germline V and J ends were trimmed by 6 bases and 7 bases, with 10 bases remaining between them. In DNA form, the CDR3 reads TGTGCCAGCAGGGACCGGGGAGAGCAGTACTTC. Translation gives CASRDRGEQYF.

Concerning this clone: The sample holds other DNA sequences that translate to the same CDR3. This chain links TRBV15 with TRBJ2-3; D remains ambiguous. The CDR3 runs 13 residues. Per the germline V gene, CDR1 is LNHNV and CDR2 is YYDKDF (reference sequence). Trimming took off 1 base at V and 6 bases at J, with 8 bases between the two ends. CDR3 sequence: CATSRAPADTQYF. CDR3 DNA: TGTGCCACCAGCAGAGCCCCCGCGGATACGCAGTATTTT.

This clone was observed a few times. V gene TRBV9 combines with J gene TRBJ1-1; 7 nucleotides align to TRBD1. The CDR3 contains 16 residues. Per germline, CDR1 SGDLS and CDR2 YYNGEE. Unmatched junction bases numbered 11, after V lost 1 base and J lost 5 bases. The CDR3 DNA sequence: TGTGCCAGCAGCGTAAGGGCACAGGGGTTGGGGACTGAAGCTTTCTTT. It encodes CASSVRAQGLGTEAFF.

The chain joins TRBV6-6 to TRBJ2-1; D might be TRBD1 (5 bases). The length of the CDR3 is 13 residues. Germline loops: CDR1 MNHNY, CDR2 SVGAGI (reference sequence). V shed 5 bases and J shed 7 bases, with 12 bases lying between them. CDR3 protein: CASSATGLNEQFF. CDR3 sequence (DNA): TGTGCCAGCAGTGCTACAGGTTTAAATGAGCAGTTCTTC.

This clone was recorded a few times. V usage is TRBV7-2 and J usage is TRBJ2-3; 7 bases line up with TRBD2. From germline, CDR1 is SGHTA and CDR2 FQGNSA. The CDR3 consists of 16 residues. The trim removed 3 bases at V and 0 bases at J, leaving 6 bases unmatched. In DNA, the CDR3 is TGTGCCAGCAGCTTCGGGAGCGGGGTGAGCACAGATACGCAGTATTTT. Protein sequence: CASSFGSGVSTDTQYF.

The V gene is TRBV15, the J gene TRBJ1-6; TRBD1 might be the D (5 bases). This CDR3 is built from 15 residues. Germline V CDR1 and CDR2: LNHNV, YYDKDF (reference sequence). The V gene lost 5 bases and the J gene lost 10 bases, with 18 bases spanning the gap. The CDR3 DNA reads as TGTGCCACCAGCCCCCCCTACGGGACCGGGTCACCCCTCCACTTT. Encoded protein: CATSPPYGTGSPLHF. Drawing the rest from reference TRBV15 and TRBJ1-6, the complete variable domain is DAMVIQNPRYQVTQFGKPVTLSCSQTLNHNVMYWYQQKSSQAPKLLFHYYDKDFNNEADTPDNFQSRRPNTSFCFLDIRSPGLGDTAMYLCATSPPYGTGSPLHFGNGTRLTVT.

This clone turned up a few times. The V gene is TRBV20-1, the J gene TRBJ2-7, with D perhaps TRBD1 (5 bases). This CDR3 region has 11 residues. Trimming pared 3 bases from V and 5 bases from J, leaving 8 bases between. CDR1 is DFQATT and CDR2 is SNEGSKA in the germline V gene (reference sequence). The CDR3 nucleotides are TGCAGTGCTAGTTTGGGGCACGAGCAGTACTTC. This codes for CSASLGHEQYF.

The chain combines TRBV6-5 with TRBJ2-3; the match to TRBD2 covers 10 bases. The length of the CDR3 is 16 residues. Germline loops: CDR1 MNHEY, CDR2 SVGAGI. After removal of 2 bases from V and 3 bases from J, the junction contained 5 bases not matched to a gene. The DNA for the CDR3 is TGTGCCAGCAGTTACGAGGGACTAGCGAGGACAGATACGCAGTATTTT. It specifies CASSYEGLARTDTQYF.

This sequence joins TRBV23-1 and TRBJ1-1; TRBD1 aligns across 10 bases. TRBV23-1 is known as an ORF, though its function is uncertain. V shed 2 bases and J 3 bases; nucleotides not matched to a gene: 6. This CDR3 contains 16 residues. CDR3 amino acids: CASSQILDRGDTEAFF. As DNA, the CDR3 is TGCGCCAGCAGTCAAATCCTGGACAGGGGGGACACTGAAGCTTTCTTT.

This clone was counted between two and nine times. Other DNA sequences of this sample code for an identical CDR3. This chain joins TRBV9 and TRBJ2-1; D gene unclear. The CDR3 consists of 15 residues. The V and J ends lost 0 bases and 0 bases respectively, with 7 bases between them. Germline loops: CDR1 SGDLS, CDR2 YYNGEE. The DNA for the CDR3 is TGTGCCAGCAGCGTAGAAGGAGACTCCTACAATGAGCAGTTCTTC. This codes for CASSVEGDSYNEQFF.

The rearrangement joins TRBV7-6 to TRBJ1-6, with 10 bases lining up with TRBD1. Trimming cost V 4 bases and J 9 bases; bases outside gene matches: 9. The germline gives CDR1 SGHVS, CDR2 FNYEAQ. The CDR3 is 16 residues long. The CDR3 region is CASSSYSGTGVSPLHF. CDR3 DNA: TGTGCCAGCAGCTCCTACTCCGGGACAGGGGTTTCACCCCTCCACTTT.

The chain recombines TRBV20-1 with TRBJ2-3; D not resolved. Germline V lookup: CDR1 DFQATT, CDR2 SNEGSKA (reference sequence). The CDR3 sequence is 10 residues long. V shed 3 bases and J shed 6 bases, with 4 bases lying between them. CDR3 amino acids: CSASMDTQYF. The CDR3 bases are TGCAGTGCTAGTATGGATACGCAGTATTTT.

The gene calls are TRBV27 and TRBJ1-5; D call uncertain. Germline V gives CDR1 MNHEY, CDR2 SMNVEV (reference sequence). The CDR3 is made up of 15 amino acids. V lost 2 bases, J lost 2 bases, and 10 bases lay in between. For the CDR3, the DNA is TGTGCCAGCAGTTTAGCAGGAGGAGGCAATCAGCCCCAGCATTTT. It specifies CASSLAGGGNQPQHF.

V is TRBV29-1 and J is TRBJ1-1, with a possible D match to TRBD1 (6 bases). Trimming left V 4 bases short and J 1 base short, with 16 bases between. The CDR3 has 15 amino acids. In germline, CDR1 is SQVTM, CDR2 ANQGSEA. For the CDR3, the DNA is TGCAGCGTTGGGTTGTGGGGGGCCCAGAACACTGAAGCTTTCTTT. It translates to CSVGLWGAQNTEAFF.

The CDR3 spells CASSRNPSAGEHNEQFF. The CDR3 region has the DNA TGTGCCAGCAGCCGCAATCCTAGCGCGGGAGAGCACAATGAGCAGTTCTTC. The chain is built from TRBV7-2 and TRBJ2-1; the match to TRBD2 covers 7 bases. The CDR3 spans 17 residues. The germline gives CDR1 SGHTA, CDR2 FQGNSA. With 5 bases clipped from V and 5 bases from J, the junction kept 15 bases outside the gene matches.

V is TRBV27 and J is TRBJ1-6, with D possibly being TRBD1 (6 bases). This CDR3 is built from 15 residues. Trimming took off 5 bases at V and 4 bases at J, with 12 bases between the two ends. Germline lookup yields CDR1 MNHEY and CDR2 SMNVEV (reference sequence). Here the CDR3 DNA reads TGTGCCAGCAGTGCGGACAGCGGATATAATTCACCCCTCCACTTT. Its translation is CASSADSGYNSPLHF.

The V gene is TRBV7-9, the J gene TRBJ2-2; maybe TRBD1 (6 bases). This CDR3 has 16 amino acids. Trimming stripped 7 bases from V and 0 bases from J, with 15 bases between. CDR1 is SEHNR and CDR2 is FQNEAQ in the germline V gene (reference sequence). The CDR3: CASTLDSFTNTGELFF. DNA of the CDR3: TGTGCCAGCACCCTGGACAGCTTCACGAACACCGGGGAGCTGTTTTTT.

This clone was picked up a small number of times. The V call is TRBV19, the J call TRBJ2-5, with D unresolved. Germline V gives CDR1 LNHDA, CDR2 SQIVND (reference sequence). V was trimmed by 3 bases and J by 2 bases, leaving 10 bases between them. The CDR3 extends over 14 amino acids. The CDR3 region is CASSIGRLQETQYF. DNA of the CDR3: TGTGCCAGTAGTATTGGCAGGTTACAAGAGACCCAGTACTTC.